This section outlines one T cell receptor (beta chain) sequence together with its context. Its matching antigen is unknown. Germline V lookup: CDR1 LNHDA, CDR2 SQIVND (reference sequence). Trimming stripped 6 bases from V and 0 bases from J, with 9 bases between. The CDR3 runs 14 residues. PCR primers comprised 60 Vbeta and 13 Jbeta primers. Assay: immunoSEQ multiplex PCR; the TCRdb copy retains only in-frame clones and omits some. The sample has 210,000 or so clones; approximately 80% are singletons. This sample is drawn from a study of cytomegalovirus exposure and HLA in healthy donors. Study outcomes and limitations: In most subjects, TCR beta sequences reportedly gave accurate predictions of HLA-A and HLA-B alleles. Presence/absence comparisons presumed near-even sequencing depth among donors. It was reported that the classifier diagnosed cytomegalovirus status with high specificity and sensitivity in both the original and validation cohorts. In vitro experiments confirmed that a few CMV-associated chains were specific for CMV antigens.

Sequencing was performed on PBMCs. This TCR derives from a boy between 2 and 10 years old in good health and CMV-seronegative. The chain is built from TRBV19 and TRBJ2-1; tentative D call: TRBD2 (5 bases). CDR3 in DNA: TGTGCCAGTAGGTTGGGGAGCTCCTACAATGAGCAGTTCTTC. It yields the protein CASRLGSSYNEQFF.